In this sample, the clone carrying this T cell receptor (beta chain) turned up a few times. The antigen is not known. The junction departs from germline at one end; a sequencing error may be responsible. This specimen belongs to a study of blood T cells in healthy people across ages. Through a sample-barcoded 5' primer and a J-beta primer mix, a second PCR was run for roughly 6 to 11 cycles. Every sample produced at least 2.5 million CDR3-containing paired-end reads. TCRdb re-analysed the 5' RACE reads in MiXCR, keeping a single row per CDR3 protein. Here the sample spans about 1,500,000 distinct CDR3 sequences, 28% being singletons. Points from the study as a whole: From one million sequenced T cells, diversity estimates were lower bounds.

Each donor had roughly 10 milliliters of peripheral blood drawn. This TCR derives from a woman in her thirties in good health. Material for sequencing was blood.

The CDR3 DNA follows: TGTGCCAGTAGTTACCCCTCTAGGCAGCGACCGGGCGAGACCCAGTACTTC. Translated, it gives CASSYPSRQRPGETQYF. This chain joins TRBV6-2 or TRBV6-3 and TRBJ2-5; D gene uncertain. The CDR3 is 17 amino acids. The germline V gene has CDR1 MNHEY and CDR2 SVGEGT.